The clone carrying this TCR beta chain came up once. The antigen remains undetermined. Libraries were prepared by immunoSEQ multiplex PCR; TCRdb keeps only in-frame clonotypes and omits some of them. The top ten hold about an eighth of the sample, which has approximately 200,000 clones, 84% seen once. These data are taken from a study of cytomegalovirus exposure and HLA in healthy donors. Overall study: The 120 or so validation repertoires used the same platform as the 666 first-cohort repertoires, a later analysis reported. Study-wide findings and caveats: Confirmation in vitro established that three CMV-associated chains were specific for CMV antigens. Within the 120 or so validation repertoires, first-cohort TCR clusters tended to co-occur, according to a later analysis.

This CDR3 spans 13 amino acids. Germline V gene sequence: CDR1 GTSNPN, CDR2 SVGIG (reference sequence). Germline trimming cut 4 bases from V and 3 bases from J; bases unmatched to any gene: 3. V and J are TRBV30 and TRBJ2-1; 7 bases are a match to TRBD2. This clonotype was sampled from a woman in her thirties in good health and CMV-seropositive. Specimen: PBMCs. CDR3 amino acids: CAWTRGSYNEQFF. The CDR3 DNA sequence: TGTGCCTGGACCCGCGGGAGCTACAATGAGCAGTTCTTC.